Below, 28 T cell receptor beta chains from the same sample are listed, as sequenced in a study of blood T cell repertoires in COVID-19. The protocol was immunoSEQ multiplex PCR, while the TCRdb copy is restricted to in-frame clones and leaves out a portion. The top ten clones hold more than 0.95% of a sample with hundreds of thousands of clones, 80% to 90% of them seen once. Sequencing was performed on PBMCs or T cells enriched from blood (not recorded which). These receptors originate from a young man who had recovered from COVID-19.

This chain's CDR3 is CASSFGTLAGETGELFF. CDR3 DNA sequence: TGTGCCAGCAGCTTTGGGACACTAGCGGGAGAAACCGGGGAGCTGTTTTTT. The chain couples TRBV13 to TRBJ2-2, with 11 positions matching TRBD2. Germline lookup yields CDR1 PRHDT and CDR2 FYEKMQ (reference sequence). V was pared by 3 bases and J by 5 bases, with 8 bases of the junction left unmatched. This CDR3 is built from 17 residues.

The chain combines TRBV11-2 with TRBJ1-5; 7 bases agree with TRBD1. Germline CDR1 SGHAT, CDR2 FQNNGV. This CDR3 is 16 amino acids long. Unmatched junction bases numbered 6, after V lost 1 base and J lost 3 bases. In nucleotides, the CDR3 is TGTGCCAGCAGCTTAGGACAGGGAAATTTCAATCAGCCCCAGCATTTT. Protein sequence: CASSLGQGNFNQPQHF.

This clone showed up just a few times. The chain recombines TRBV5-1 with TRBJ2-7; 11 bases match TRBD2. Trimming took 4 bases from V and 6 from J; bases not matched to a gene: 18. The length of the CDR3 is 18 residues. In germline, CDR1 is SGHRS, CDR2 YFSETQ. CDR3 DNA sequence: TGCGCCAGCAGCCGGGGAGTGGTAGCGGGAGGGCTCTCGGGCGAGCAGTACTTC. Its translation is CASSRGVVAGGLSGEQYF.

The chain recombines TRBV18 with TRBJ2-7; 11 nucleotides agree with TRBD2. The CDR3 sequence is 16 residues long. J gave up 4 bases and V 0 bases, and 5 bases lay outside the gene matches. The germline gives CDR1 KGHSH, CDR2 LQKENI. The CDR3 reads CASSPPGSGRVYEQYF. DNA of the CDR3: TGTGCCAGCTCACCACCGGGTAGCGGGAGGGTGTACGAGCAGTACTTC.

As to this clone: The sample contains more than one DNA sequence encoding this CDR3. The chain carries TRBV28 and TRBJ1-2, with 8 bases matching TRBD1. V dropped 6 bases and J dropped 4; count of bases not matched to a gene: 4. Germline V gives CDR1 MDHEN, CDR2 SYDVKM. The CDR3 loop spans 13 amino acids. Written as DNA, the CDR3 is TGTGCCAGCAGCTCTACAGGGGGCTATGGCTACACCTTC. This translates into CASSSTGGYGYTF.

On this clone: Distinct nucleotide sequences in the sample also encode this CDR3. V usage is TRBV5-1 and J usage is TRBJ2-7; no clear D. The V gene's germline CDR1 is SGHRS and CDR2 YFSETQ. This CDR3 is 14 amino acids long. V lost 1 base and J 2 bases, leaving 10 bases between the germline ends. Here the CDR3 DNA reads TGCGCCAGCAGCTTGTCGGCAGGCACCTACGAGCAGTACTTC. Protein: CASSLSAGTYEQYF.

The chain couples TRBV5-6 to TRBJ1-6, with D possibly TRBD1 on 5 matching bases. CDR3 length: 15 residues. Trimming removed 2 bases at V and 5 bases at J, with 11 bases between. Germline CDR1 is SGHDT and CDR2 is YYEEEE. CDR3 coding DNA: TGTGCCAGCAGCTTCAACCCGGGGGATAATTCACCCCTCCACTTT. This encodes CASSFNPGDNSPLHF.

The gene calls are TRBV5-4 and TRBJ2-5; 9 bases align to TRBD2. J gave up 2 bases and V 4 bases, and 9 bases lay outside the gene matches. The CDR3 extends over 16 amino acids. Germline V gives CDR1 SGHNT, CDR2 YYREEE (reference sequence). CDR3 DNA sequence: TGTGCCAGCAGCACCGGGGCTAGCGGGACTCAAGAGACCCAGTACTTC. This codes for CASSTGASGTQETQYF.

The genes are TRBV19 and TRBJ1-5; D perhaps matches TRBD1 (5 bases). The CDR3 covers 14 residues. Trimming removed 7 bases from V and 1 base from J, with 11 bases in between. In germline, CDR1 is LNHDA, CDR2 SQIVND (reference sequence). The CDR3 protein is CASKTDLSNQPQHF. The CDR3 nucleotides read TGTGCCAGTAAGACAGACCTGAGCAATCAGCCCCAGCATTTT.

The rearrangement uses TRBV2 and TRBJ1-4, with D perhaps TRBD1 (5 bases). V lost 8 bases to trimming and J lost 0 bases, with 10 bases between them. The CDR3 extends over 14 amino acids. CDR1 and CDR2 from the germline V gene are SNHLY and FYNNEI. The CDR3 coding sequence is TGTGCCAGCTCGTCAGGGCCAACTAATGAAAAACTGTTTTTT. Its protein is CASSSGPTNEKLFF. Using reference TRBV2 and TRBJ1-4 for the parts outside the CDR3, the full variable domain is EPEVTQTPSHQVTQMGQEVILRCVPISNHLYFYWYRQILGQKVEFLVSFYNNEISEKSEIFDDQFSVERPDGSNFTLKIRSTKLEDSAMYFCASSSGPTNEKLFFGSGTQLSVL.

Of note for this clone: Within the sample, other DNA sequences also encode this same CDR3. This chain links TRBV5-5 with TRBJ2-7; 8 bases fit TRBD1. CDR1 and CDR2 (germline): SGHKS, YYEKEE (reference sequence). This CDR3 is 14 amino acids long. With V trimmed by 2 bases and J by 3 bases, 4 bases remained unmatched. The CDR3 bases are TGTGCCAGCAGCTTAGGAGACAGGGGCTACGAGCAGTACTTC. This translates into CASSLGDRGYEQYF.

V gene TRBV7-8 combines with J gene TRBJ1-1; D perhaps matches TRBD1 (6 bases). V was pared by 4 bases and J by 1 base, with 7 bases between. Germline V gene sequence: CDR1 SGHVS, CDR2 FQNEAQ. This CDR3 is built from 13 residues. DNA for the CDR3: TGTGCCAGCAGCTGGGGACAGAACACTGAAGCTTTCTTT. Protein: CASSWGQNTEAFF.

The CDR3 reads CASSQPGQGIRYGYTF. CDR3 coding DNA: TGCGCCAGCAGCCAACCGGGACAGGGCATTCGGTATGGCTACACCTTC. V is TRBV4-1 and J is TRBJ1-2; 9 bases agree with TRBD1. This CDR3 is built from 16 residues. The germline CDR1 and CDR2 sequences are MGHRA and YSYEKL. V lost 2 bases to trimming and J lost 5 bases; unmatched junction nucleotides: 9.

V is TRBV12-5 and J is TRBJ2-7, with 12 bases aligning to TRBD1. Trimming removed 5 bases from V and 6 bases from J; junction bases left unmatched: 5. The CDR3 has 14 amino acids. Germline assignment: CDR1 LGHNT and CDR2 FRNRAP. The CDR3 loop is CASGTGTGGFEQYF. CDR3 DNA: TGTGCTAGTGGTACCGGGACAGGGGGCTTCGAGCAGTACTTC.

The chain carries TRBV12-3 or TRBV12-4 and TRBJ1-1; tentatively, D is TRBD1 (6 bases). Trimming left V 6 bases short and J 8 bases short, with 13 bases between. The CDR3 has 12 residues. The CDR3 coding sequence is TGTGCCAGCAGCCGCCCCGGGACAGAAGCTTTCTTT. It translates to CASSRPGTEAFF.

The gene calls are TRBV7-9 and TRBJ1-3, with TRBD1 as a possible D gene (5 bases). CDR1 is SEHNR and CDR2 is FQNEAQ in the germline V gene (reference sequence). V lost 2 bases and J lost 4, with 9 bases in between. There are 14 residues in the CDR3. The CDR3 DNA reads TGTGCCAGCAGCTTACAGGGTTACGGAAACACCATATATTTT. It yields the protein CASSLQGYGNTIYF. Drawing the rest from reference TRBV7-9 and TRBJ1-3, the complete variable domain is DTGVSQNPRHKITKRGQNVTFRCDPISEHNRLYWYRQTLGQGPEFLTYFQNEAQLEKSRLLSDRFSAERPKGSFSTLEIQRTEQGDSAMYLCASSLQGYGNTIYFGEGSWLTVV.

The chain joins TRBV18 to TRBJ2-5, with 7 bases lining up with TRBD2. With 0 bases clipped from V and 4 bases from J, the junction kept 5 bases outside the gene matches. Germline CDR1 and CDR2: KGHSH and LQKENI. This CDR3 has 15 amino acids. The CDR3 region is CASSPPGGRAETQYF. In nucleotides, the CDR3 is TGTGCCAGCTCACCACCGGGAGGGAGGGCAGAGACCCAGTACTTC.

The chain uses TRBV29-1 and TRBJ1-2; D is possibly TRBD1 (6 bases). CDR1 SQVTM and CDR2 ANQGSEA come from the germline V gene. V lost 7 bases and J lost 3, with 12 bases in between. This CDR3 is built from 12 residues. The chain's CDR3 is CSATRTDYGYTF. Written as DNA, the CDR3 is TGCAGCGCGACCAGGACAGACTATGGCTACACCTTC.

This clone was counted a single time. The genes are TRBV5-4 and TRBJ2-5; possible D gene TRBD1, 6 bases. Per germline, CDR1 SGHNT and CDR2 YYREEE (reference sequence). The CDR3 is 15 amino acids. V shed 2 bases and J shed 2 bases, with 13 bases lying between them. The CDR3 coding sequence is TGTGCCAGCAGCTTCGCCGGGACAACACAAGAGACCCAGTACTTC. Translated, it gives CASSFAGTTQETQYF. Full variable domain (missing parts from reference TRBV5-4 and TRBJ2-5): ETGVTQSPTHLIKTRGQQVTLRCSSQSGHNTVSWYQQALGQGPQFIFQYYREEENGRGNFPPRFSGLQFPNYSSELNVNALELDDSALYLCASSFAGTTQETQYFGPGTRLLVL.

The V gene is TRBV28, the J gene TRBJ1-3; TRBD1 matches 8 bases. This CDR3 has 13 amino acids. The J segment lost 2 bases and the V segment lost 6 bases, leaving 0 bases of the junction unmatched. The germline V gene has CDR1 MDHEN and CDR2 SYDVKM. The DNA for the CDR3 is TGTGCCAGCAGGACAGGGGCTGGAAACACCATATATTTT. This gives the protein CASRTGAGNTIYF.

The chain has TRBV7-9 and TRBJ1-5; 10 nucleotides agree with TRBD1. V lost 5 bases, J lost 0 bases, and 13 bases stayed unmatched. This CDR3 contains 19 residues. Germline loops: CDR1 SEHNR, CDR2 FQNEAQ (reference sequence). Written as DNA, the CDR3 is TGTGCCAGCAGCCTATCCCGGGACAGGGGTCAGTATAGCAATCAGCCCCAGCATTTT. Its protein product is CASSLSRDRGQYSNQPQHF.

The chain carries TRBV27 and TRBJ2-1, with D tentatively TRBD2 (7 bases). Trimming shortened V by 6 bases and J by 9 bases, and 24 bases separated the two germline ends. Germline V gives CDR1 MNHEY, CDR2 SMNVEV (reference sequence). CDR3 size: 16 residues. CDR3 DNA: TGTGCCAGCAGGGTATTTGGGGGCGGGAGTTTCGGTGAGCAGTTCTTC. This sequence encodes CASRVFGGGSFGEQFF.

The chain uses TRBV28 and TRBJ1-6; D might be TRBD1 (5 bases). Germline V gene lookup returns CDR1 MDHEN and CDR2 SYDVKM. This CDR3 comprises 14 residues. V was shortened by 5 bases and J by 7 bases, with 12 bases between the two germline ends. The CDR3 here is CASSLPEGNSPLHF. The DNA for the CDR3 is TGTGCCAGCAGTCTCCCGGAGGGGAATTCACCCCTCCACTTT.

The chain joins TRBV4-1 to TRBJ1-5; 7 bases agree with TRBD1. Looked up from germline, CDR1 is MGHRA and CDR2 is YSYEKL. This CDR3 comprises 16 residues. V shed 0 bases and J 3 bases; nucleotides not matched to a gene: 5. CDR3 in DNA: TGCGCCAGCAGCCAAGATGTGGGACAGCTCAATCAGCCCCAGCATTTT. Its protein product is CASSQDVGQLNQPQHF.

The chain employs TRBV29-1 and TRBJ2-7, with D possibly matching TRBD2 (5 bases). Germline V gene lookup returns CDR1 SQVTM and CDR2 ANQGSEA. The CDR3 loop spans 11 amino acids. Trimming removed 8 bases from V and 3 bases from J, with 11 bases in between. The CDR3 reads CSTGSYYEQYF. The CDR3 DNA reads TGCAGCACGGGATCCTACTACGAGCAGTACTTC.

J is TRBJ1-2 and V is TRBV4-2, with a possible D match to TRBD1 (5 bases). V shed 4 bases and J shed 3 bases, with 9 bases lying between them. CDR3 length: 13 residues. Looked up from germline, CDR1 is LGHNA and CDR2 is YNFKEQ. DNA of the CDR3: TGTGCCAGCAGCCCGGGACTCGACTATGGCTACACCTTC. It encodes CASSPGLDYGYTF.

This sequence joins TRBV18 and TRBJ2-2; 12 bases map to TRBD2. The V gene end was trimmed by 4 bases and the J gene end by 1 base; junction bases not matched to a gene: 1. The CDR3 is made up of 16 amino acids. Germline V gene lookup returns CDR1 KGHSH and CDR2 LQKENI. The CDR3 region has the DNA TGTGCCAGCTCACAGACTAGCGGGAGGAACACCGGGGAGCTGTTTTTT. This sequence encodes CASSQTSGRNTGELFF. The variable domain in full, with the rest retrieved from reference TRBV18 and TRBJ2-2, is NAGVMQNPRHLVRRRGQEARLRCSPMKGHSHVYWYRQLPEEGLKFMVYLQKENIIDESGMPKERFSAEFPKEGPSILRIQQVVRGDSAAYFCASSQTSGRNTGELFFGEGSRLTVL.

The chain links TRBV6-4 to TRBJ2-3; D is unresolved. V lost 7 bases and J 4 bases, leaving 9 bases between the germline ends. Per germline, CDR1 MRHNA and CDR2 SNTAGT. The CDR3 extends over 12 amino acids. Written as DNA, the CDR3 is TGTGCCAGCAACCAGTCTCCAGATACGCAGTATTTT. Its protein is CASNQSPDTQYF.